This T cell receptor (beta chain) was obtained from a study of blood T cell repertoires in COVID-19. The germline V gene has CDR1 MRHNA and CDR2 SNTAGT. Trimming took 5 bases from V and 7 from J, leaving 17 bases between them. The CDR3 is 15 amino acids. Method: immunoSEQ multiplex PCR; TCRdb's copy keeps in-frame clones and lacks some. Found here are roughly 430,000 clones, over 75% of them singletons; the top ten hold roughly 1.9%. This sequence was found in a woman in her forties with acute COVID-19. The V gene is TRBV6-4, the J gene TRBJ1-4; the D gene is possibly TRBD1 (5 bases). Sequencing was performed on PBMCs or T cells enriched from blood (not recorded which). This CDR3 is CASSTQTESLEKLFF. CDR3 nucleotide sequence: TGTGCCAGCAGTACCCAGACAGAATCCCTTGAAAAACTGTTTTTT.